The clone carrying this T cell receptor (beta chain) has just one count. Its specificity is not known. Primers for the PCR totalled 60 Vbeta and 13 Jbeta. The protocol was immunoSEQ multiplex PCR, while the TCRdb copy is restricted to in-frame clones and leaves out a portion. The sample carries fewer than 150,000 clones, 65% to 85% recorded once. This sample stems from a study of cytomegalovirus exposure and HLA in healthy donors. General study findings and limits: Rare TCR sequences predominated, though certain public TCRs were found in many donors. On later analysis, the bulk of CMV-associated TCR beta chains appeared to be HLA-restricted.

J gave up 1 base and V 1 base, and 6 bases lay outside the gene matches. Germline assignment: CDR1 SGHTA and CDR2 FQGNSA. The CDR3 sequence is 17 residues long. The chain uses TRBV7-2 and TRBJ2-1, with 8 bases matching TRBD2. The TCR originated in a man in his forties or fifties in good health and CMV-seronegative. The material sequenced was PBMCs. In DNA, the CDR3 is TGTGCCAGCAGCTTAGTGGCCACTAGCGGATCCTACAATGAGCAGTTCTTC. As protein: CASSLVATSGSYNEQFF.